A selection of T cell receptor beta chains follows, all from one sample in a study of T cells in Graves' hyperthyroidism and ophthalmopathy. TCRdb fed the multiplex PCR reads into MiXCR, producing one record per CDR3 protein. The table records approximately 600,000 distinct CDR3 sequences, 11% to 15% of them present only once. The sample was blood. All receptors come from a young woman with Graves' ophthalmopathy. Each CDR3 is given with its conserved first and last residue. A D gene is named only where the DNA matches it firmly. Expanded clones are given a class, and other clones once, few, many or no size at all.

j_call clone_size v_call d_call cdr3_aa cdr3_nt
TRBJ2-3 . TRBV18 . CASSPPGTRDTPTDTQYF TGTGCCAGCTCACCACCGGGAACCCGGGACACACCTACAGATACGCAGTATTTT
TRBJ1-2 many TRBV6-1 . CASSNKPGGYTF TGTGCCAGCAGTAATAAACCTGGAGGCTACACCTTC
TRBJ2-3 many TRBV20-1 . CSASYGLSTDTQYF TGCAGTGCTAGTTACGGACTGAGCACAGATACGCAGTATTTT
TRBJ2-7 once TRBV20-1 TRBD2 CSARVPGLAGGIAYEQYF TGCAGTGCTAGAGTTCCGGGACTAGCGGGAGGCATTGCCTACGAGCAGTACTTC
TRBJ2-1 many TRBV2 . CASSDDGTFHNEQFF TGTGCCAGCAGTGATGATGGTACTTTCCACAATGAGCAGTTCTTC
TRBJ2-7 . TRBV20-1 . CSARDPQGMKQYF TGCAGTGCTAGAGATCCTCAGGGGATGAAGCAGTACTTC
TRBJ2-7 many TRBV28 TRBD1 CASSSGQGLVYEQYF TGTGCCAGCAGTTCGGGACAGGGTCTCGTCTACGAGCAGTACTTC
TRBJ2-1 many TRBV7-9 . CASSREVHYEQFF TGTGCCAGCAGCAGGGAGGTGCACTATGAGCAGTTCTTC
TRBJ2-5 . TRBV6-1 . CARRETQYF TGTGCCAGAAGGGAGACCCAGTACTTC
TRBJ2-3 few TRBV11-3 . CASSSGYEWDTQYF TGTGCCAGCAGCTCAGGGTACGAGTGGGATACGCAGTATTTT
TRBJ2-3 . TRBV20-1 . CSAPVGTDTQYF TGCAGTGCCCCGGTGGGCACAGATACGCAGTATTTT
TRBJ2-5 . TRBV5-1 . CASSLGLSKGEETQYF TGCGCCAGCAGCTTGGGGTTATCCAAGGGGGAAGAGACCCAGTACTTC
TRBJ2-2 few TRBV28 . CASSFFGVLPTGELFF TGTGCCAGCAGTTTTTTTGGGGTCCTTCCTACCGGGGAGCTGTTTTTT
TRBJ2-1 few TRBV19 TRBD2 CASSPVASGFNEQFF TGTGCCAGTAGCCCCGTGGCTAGCGGGTTCAATGAGCAGTTCTTC
TRBJ2-5 many TRBV2 . CASKESETQYF TGTGCCAGCAAGGAATCAGAGACCCAGTACTTC
TRBJ1-2 many TRBV7-2 TRBD1 CASSRGRVEGYTF TGTGCCAGCAGCAGGGGGCGGGTGGAAGGCTACACCTTC
TRBJ2-7 . TRBV6-1 . CASSNSPDLSYEQYF TGTGCCAGCAGCAACAGCCCGGACCTTTCCTACGAGCAGTACTTC
TRBJ2-3 many TRBV2 TRBD2 CASSELPLAGGRDTQYF TGTGCCAGCAGTGAACTCCCACTAGCGGGAGGTAGAGATACGCAGTATTTT
TRBJ1-1 . TRBV4-1 TRBD1 CASTPGQGPNTEAFF TGCGCCAGCACACCGGGACAGGGGCCAAACACTGAAGCTTTCTTT
TRBJ2-5 few TRBV4-1 TRBD2 CASSQADTSGQETQYF TGCGCCAGCAGCCAGGCGGACACTAGCGGCCAAGAGACCCAGTACTTC
TRBJ1-5 . TRBV6-1 TRBD1 CASSVDRASWQPQHF TGTGCCAGCAGTGTGGACAGGGCGAGCTGGCAGCCCCAGCATTTT
TRBJ2-2 few TRBV25-1 . CASSAGQTSTGELFF TGTGCCAGCAGTGCTGGTCAAACGAGCACCGGGGAGCTGTTTTTT
TRBJ1-2 once TRBV11-3 . CASSLVYLGGRYGYTF TGTGCCAGCAGCTTAGTATATCTGGGGGGAAGATATGGCTACACCTTC
TRBJ1-5 many TRBV30 . CAGRQKNSNQPQHF TGTGCGGGCCGGCAAAAGAATAGCAATCAGCCCCAGCATTTT
TRBJ1-1 . TRBV4-3 . CASSQEAGPEAFF TGCGCCAGCAGCCAAGAGGCGGGACCTGAAGCTTTCTTT
TRBJ1-2 . TRBV6-5 . CASSYEGEYGYTF TGTGCCAGCAGTTACGAGGGGGAATATGGCTACACCTTC
TRBJ2-2 . TRBV3-1 TRBD2 CASSPSTSSGELFF TGTGCCAGCAGCCCGTCGACTAGCTCCGGGGAGCTGTTTTTT
TRBJ2-1 few TRBV19 TRBD2 CASKVGSSGLENYNEQFF TGTGCCAGTAAGGTCGGGAGTTCGGGACTAGAGAACTACAATGAGCAGTTCTTC
TRBJ2-6 . TRBV7-3 . CASTWGSGANVLTF TGTGCCAGCACGTGGGGATCGGGGGCCAACGTCCTGACTTTC
TRBJ2-1 . TRBV7-9 TRBD1 CASSKDRAYNEQFF TGTGCCAGCAGCAAGGACAGGGCCTACAATGAGCAGTTCTTC
TRBJ2-7 . TRBV28 TRBD2 CASSLASGVSYEQYF TGTGCCAGCAGCTTAGCTAGCGGAGTATCCTACGAGCAGTACTTC
TRBJ2-5 . TRBV12-3/TRBV12-4 . CASSKMATQETQYF TGTGCCAGCAGTAAAATGGCAACTCAAGAGACCCAGTACTTC
TRBJ1-1 many TRBV7-2 TRBD1 CASSLDRGPEAFF TGTGCCAGCAGCTTAGACAGGGGCCCTGAAGCTTTCTTT
TRBJ1-3 many TRBV27 . CASSPSWNPGNTIYF TGTGCCAGCAGTCCCTCCTGGAATCCTGGAAACACCATATATTTT
TRBJ2-3 many TRBV7-8 TRBD2 CASSLGPGLAGPLYGTDTQYF TGTGCCAGCAGCTTAGGGCCAGGACTAGCGGGTCCCTTGTATGGCACAGATACGCAGTATTTT
TRBJ2-7 . TRBV25-1 TRBD2 CASSGTGTSGNVYEQYF TGTGCCAGCAGTGGCACCGGGACTAGCGGGAATGTGTACGAGCAGTACTTC
TRBJ2-5 many TRBV29-1 TRBD1 CSAYDRGDRETQYF TGCAGCGCCTACGACAGGGGCGATAGGGAGACCCAGTACTTC
TRBJ2-7 . TRBV25-1 . CASRGPTFYEQYF TGTGCCAGCAGAGGACCTACTTTCTACGAGCAGTACTTC
TRBJ2-7 many TRBV6-1 TRBD2 CASVLAGGSSYEQYF TGTGCCAGCGTCTTAGCGGGAGGCAGCTCCTACGAGCAGTACTTC
TRBJ2-7 many TRBV12-5 TRBD2 CASGWGLAGGYEQYF TGTGCTAGTGGTTGGGGACTAGCGGGAGGCTACGAGCAGTACTTC
TRBJ1-3 many TRBV28 . CASSLQRAIYF TGTGCCAGCAGTTTACAGAGGGCCATATATTTT
TRBJ2-7 many TRBV6-2/TRBV6-3 TRBD1 CASSYLTGTGAYEQYF TGTGCCAGCAGTTACCTAACCGGGACAGGGGCCTACGAGCAGTACTTC
TRBJ2-1 many TRBV2 TRBD2 CASSEGLAGAGYEQFF TGTGCCAGCAGTGAAGGACTAGCGGGAGCTGGGTATGAGCAGTTCTTC
TRBJ2-7 few TRBV7-9 . CASSLAYLNYEQYF TGTGCCAGCAGCTTAGCCTACCTGAACTACGAGCAGTACTTC
TRBJ2-7 few TRBV12-3/TRBV12-4 TRBD1 CASSRTGESEQYF TGTGCCAGCAGCAGGACAGGGGAGAGCGAGCAGTACTTC
TRBJ2-1 . TRBV3-1 . CASSQEVGAEQFF TGTGCCAGCAGCCAAGAAGTGGGAGCTGAGCAGTTCTTC
TRBJ2-3 . TRBV6-1 . CASNKVPGPTAQYF TGTGCCAGCAACAAAGTCCCGGGACCTACCGCGCAGTATTTT
TRBJ2-1 many TRBV7-8 TRBD2 CASSSAGLAGYDEQFF TGTGCCAGCAGCTCTGCGGGACTAGCGGGATATGATGAGCAGTTCTTC
TRBJ2-7 many TRBV6-1 . CASTESQGKVYEQYF TGTGCCAGCACCGAGAGTCAGGGTAAGGTCTACGAGCAGTACTTC
TRBJ2-2 . TRBV2 TRBD2 CASSGLAGGPDTGELFF TGTGCCAGCAGTGGACTAGCGGGAGGGCCTGACACCGGGGAGCTGTTTTTT